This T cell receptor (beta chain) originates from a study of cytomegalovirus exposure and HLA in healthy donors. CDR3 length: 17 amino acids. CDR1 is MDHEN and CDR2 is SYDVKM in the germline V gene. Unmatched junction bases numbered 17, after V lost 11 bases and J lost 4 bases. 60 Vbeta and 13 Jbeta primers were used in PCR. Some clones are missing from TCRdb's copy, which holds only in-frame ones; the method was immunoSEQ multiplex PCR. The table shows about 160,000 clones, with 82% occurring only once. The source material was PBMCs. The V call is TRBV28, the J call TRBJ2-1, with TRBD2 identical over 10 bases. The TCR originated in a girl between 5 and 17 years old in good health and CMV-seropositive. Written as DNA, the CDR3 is TGTGCCTCATGTAGGGGTCTAGCGGGAGTAGGGTACAATGAGCAGTTCTTC. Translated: CASCRGLAGVGYNEQFF.